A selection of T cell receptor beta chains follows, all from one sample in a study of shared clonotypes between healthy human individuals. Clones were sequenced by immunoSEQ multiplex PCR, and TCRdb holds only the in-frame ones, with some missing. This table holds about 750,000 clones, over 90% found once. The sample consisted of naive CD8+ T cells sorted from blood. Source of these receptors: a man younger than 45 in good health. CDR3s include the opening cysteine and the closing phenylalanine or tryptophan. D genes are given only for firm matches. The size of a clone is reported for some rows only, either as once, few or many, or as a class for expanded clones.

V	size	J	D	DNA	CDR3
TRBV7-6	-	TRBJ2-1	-	TGTGCCAGCAGCGCTGAGGGACCTCACAATGAGCAGTTCTTC	CASSAEGPHNEQFF
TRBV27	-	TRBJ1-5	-	TGTGCCAGCAGTTCCGGGTCCGGCAGGGTCAATCAGCCCCAGCATTTT	CASSSGSGRVNQPQHF
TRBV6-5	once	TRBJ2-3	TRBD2	TGTGCCACGTCGGGCCTAGCGGGAGGTACAGATACGCAGTATTTT	CATSGLAGGTDTQYF
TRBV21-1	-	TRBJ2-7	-	TGTGCCAGCAGCGAAACAGGGGGCCTCCGCGACGAGCAGTACTTC	CASSETGGLRDEQYF
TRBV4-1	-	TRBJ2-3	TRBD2	TGCGCCAGCAGCCAAGTGGGCGGGAGTGATACAGATACGCAGTATTTT	CASSQVGGSDTDTQYF
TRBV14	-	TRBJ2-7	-	TGTGCCAGCAGCCAGTCTGGGGGAGGATACGAGCAGTACTTC	CASSQSGGGYEQYF
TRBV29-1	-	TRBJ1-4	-	TGCAGCGTGCTCGGCAGAACTAATGAAAAACTGTTTTTT	CSVLGRTNEKLFF
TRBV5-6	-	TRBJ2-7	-	TGTGCCAGCAGCTTGGTGGGGGGGCGGGGCCTGACGCAGGAGCAGTACTTC	CASSLVGGRGLTQEQYF
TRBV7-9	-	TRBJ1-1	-	TGTGCCAGCAGCTCTCGCGGGAGACTGAACACTGAAGCTTTCTTT	CASSSRGRLNTEAFF
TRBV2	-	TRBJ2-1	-	TGTGCCAGCTTGATTTCGGTAGGGTACAATGAGCAGTTCTTC	CASLISVGYNEQFF
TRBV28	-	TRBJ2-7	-	TGTGCCAGCAGTCCTGCCCCCTACGAGCAGTACTTC	CASSPAPYEQYF
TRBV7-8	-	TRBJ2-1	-	TGTGCCAGCAGCTTAGTTCGGGGTTGGAGGGATGAGCAGTTCTTC	CASSLVRGWRDEQFF
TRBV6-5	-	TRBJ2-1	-	TGTGCCAGCAGTTACTCGACAGTCAATGAGCAGTTCTTC	CASSYSTVNEQFF
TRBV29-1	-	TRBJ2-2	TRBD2	TGCAGCGTTGAGGTCCTTCTAGCGGAGGACGGGGAGCTGTTTTTT	CSVEVLLAEDGELFF
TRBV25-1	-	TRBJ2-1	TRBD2	TGTGCCAGCAGTGGGGCTAGCGGGAGAGGGGATGAGCAGTTCTTC	CASSGASGRGDEQFF
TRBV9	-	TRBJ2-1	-	TGTGCCAGCAGCGCATCGGGGGAGTTTCTACATGAGCAGTTCTTC	CASSASGEFLHEQFF
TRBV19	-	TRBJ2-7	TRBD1	TGTGCCAGTAGTCCGGGACAGGGAATTTACGAGCAGTACTTC	CASSPGQGIYEQYF
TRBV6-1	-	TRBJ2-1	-	TGTGCCAGCAGTGAAGGTTACAATGAGCAGTTCTTC	CASSEGYNEQFF
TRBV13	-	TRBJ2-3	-	TGTGCCAGCAGCTTAGCGGGAGCTCCTAGCACAGATACGCAGTATTTT	CASSLAGAPSTDTQYF
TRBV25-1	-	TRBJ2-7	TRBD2	TGTGCCAGCAGTGACCGGACTAGCGGGAGCTCCTACGAGCAGTACTTC	CASSDRTSGSSYEQYF
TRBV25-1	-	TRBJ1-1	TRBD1	TGTGCCAGCAGTGGACAGGGAAACACTGAAGCTTTCTTT	CASSGQGNTEAFF
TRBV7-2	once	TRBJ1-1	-	TGTGCCAGCAGCTTCTCAATTAACGGAGGGTCCACTGAAGCTTTCTTT	CASSFSINGGSTEAFF
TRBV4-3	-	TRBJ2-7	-	TGCGCCAGCAGCCAAGATTGGTCCTACGAGCAGTACTTC	CASSQDWSYEQYF
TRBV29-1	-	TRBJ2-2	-	TGCAGCGTTGCGGGGCCTAGCAACACCGGGGAGCTGTTTTTT	CSVAGPSNTGELFF
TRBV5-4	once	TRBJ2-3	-	TGTGCCAGCAGCCCGAGTTTATCTAGCACAGATACGCAGTATTTT	CASSPSLSSTDTQYF
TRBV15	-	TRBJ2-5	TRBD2	TGTGCCACCAGCAGGGGTGGACTAGCGGGCAGAGAGACCCAGTACTTC	CATSRGGLAGRETQYF
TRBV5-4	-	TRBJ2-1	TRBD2	TGTGCCAGCAGCCCGGGGACTAGGGCCCATGAGCAGTTCTTC	CASSPGTRAHEQFF
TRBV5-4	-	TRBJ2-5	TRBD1	TGTGCCAGCAGCAGAGGGACAGGGGAAGAAGAGACCCAGTACTTC	CASSRGTGEEETQYF
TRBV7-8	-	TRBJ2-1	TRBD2	TGTGCCAGCAGCCCCGGGACTAAGAACAATGAGCAGTTCTTC	CASSPGTKNNEQFF
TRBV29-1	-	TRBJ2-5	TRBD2	TGCAGCGTTGAAGACCCTAGCGGAGACTTCCAAGAGACCCAGTACTTC	CSVEDPSGDFQETQYF
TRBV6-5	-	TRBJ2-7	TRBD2	TGTGCCAGCAGGGGCGGACTAGCGGGACGCGAGCAGTACTTC	CASRGGLAGREQYF
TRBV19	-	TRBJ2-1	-	TGTGCCAGTAGCATTAGGGAGAAGTGGAATGAGCAGTTCTTC	CASSIREKWNEQFF
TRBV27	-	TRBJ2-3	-	TGTGCCAGCAGCGACCTGGGGGTCGATACGCAGTATTTT	CASSDLGVDTQYF
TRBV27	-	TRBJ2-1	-	TGTGCCAGCACCGAAGTGCCTCGACTCTCCTCCTACAATGAGCAGTTCTTC	CASTEVPRLSSYNEQFF
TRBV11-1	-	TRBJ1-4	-	TGTGCCAGCAGCTTAAACGATGCAACTAATGAAAAACTGTTTTTT	CASSLNDATNEKLFF
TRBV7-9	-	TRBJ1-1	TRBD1	TGTGCCAGCAGCACGGACAGGGAGGTACGGGGAAACACTGAAGCTTTCTTT	CASSTDREVRGNTEAFF
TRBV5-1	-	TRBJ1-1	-	TGCGCCAGCAGCTCCGACGGATCTGAAGCTTTCTTT	CASSSDGSEAFF
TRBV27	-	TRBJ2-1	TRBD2	TGTGCCAGCAGTAGCACCGGGACTAGGAACAATGAGCAGTTCTTC	CASSSTGTRNNEQFF
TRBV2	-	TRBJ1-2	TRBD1	TGTGCCAGCAGTGGCATCGGTCCGGGACAGGGAAATGGCTACACCTTC	CASSGIGPGQGNGYTF
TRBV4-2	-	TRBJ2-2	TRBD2	TGTGCCAGCAGCCAAGTACTAGCGGGAAGGGCCGACACCGGGGAGCTGTTTTTT	CASSQVLAGRADTGELFF
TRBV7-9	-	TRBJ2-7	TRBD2	TGTGCCAGCAGCCGGACTAGCGAGCCCTACGAGCAGTACTTC	CASSRTSEPYEQYF
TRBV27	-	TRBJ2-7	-	TGTGCCAGCAGTGAATTGGGGGACGAGCAGTACTTC	CASSELGDEQYF
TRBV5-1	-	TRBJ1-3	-	TGCGCCAGCAGCTTGGACGGGGGTTCTGGAAACACCATATATTTT	CASSLDGGSGNTIYF
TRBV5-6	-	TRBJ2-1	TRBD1	TGTGCCAGCAGCTTGTTAGAGGACAGGGGACACAATGAGCAGTTCTTC	CASSLLEDRGHNEQFF
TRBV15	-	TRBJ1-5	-	TGTGCCACCAGCCCCTTAGATAGCAATCAGCCCCAGCATTTT	CATSPLDSNQPQHF
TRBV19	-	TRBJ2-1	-	TGTGCCAGTAAACCTTGGGTGGGGTGGGATGAGCAGTTCTTC	CASKPWVGWDEQFF
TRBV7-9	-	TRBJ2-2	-	TGTGCCAGCAGGCAGTTCCACGGGGAGCTGTTTTTT	CASRQFHGELFF